This is a list of T cell receptor beta chains from one sample in a study of Graves' ophthalmopathy and Graves' hyperthyroidism. One entry per CDR3 protein, called by TCRdb with MiXCR from the multiplex PCR reads. The sample contains over 200,000 distinct CDR3 sequences, over 25% of which appear only once. Sequencing was carried out using peripheral blood. These receptors were obtained from a man aged 45 to 65 with Graves' ophthalmopathy. Both conserved end residues are part of each CDR3. D genes are given only for firm matches. Size is stated for part of the rows, as once, few or many counts, or as a class when the clone is expanded.

j_call v_call d_call cdr3_length clone_size cdr3_nt cdr3_aa
TRBJ1-1 TRBV7-2 NA 13 NA TGTGCCAGCAGACCATACAGGAACACTGAAGCTTTCTTT CASRPYRNTEAFF
TRBJ2-2 TRBV20-1 NA 19 many TGCAGTGCTAGAAATCGGGGTGGGCAGGGTTTATCTGCACCCGGGGAGCTGTTTTTT CSARNRGGQGLSAPGELFF
TRBJ2-5 TRBV5-6 NA 13 many TGTGCCAGCAGCTCAAGACAGACGGAGACCCAGTACTTC CASSSRQTETQYF
TRBJ2-7 TRBV2 TRBD2 15 few TGTGCCACCCAGGCCGGAAGCGGGAGAAGGCGAGAGCAGTACTTC CATQAGSGRRREQYF
TRBJ2-7 TRBV20-1 TRBD2 15 few TGCAGTGCTAGCTACCCGGGACTAGATCCGGACGAGCAGTACTTC CSASYPGLDPDEQYF
TRBJ2-7 TRBV11-2 NA 14 NA TGTGCCAGCACCTTTACCTGGGGTCGCTACGAGCAGTACTTC CASTFTWGRYEQYF
TRBJ2-5 TRBV7-8 NA 12 NA TGTGCCAGCAGCGCCTTCCAAGAGACCCAGTACTTC CASSAFQETQYF
TRBJ1-1 TRBV19 NA 16 many TGTGCCAGTAGTAGCCGAGGAGGGACGGGGAACACTGAAGCTTTCTTT CASSSRGGTGNTEAFF
TRBJ1-2 TRBV12-3/TRBV12-4 TRBD1 15 NA TGTGCCAGCAGTTTACGACAGGGTGGGGGGTATGGCTACACCTTC CASSLRQGGGYGYTF
TRBJ2-2 TRBV9 TRBD2 17 many TGTGCCAGCAGCGTAGAAGGTCTAGCGGATGGCCCTGGGGAGCTGTTTTTT CASSVEGLADGPGELFF
TRBJ1-1 TRBV9 TRBD1 13 many TGTGCCAGCAGCGTAGGGACAGGATCGGAAGCTTTCTTT CASSVGTGSEAFF
TRBJ1-1 TRBV30 NA 14 once TGTGCCGGTAGAAAGTGGGAATGGGGCACTGAAGCTTTCTTT CAGRKWEWGTEAFF
TRBJ2-7 TRBV4-2 TRBD2 14 many TGTGCCAGCAGCCAGGCGGGAGGGTTCGGGGAGCAGTACTTC CASSQAGGFGEQYF
TRBJ2-7 TRBV20-1 TRBD2 15 many TGCAGTGCTAGGGCGACTAGCGGCGTCGGATGGGAGCAGTACTTC CSARATSGVGWEQYF
TRBJ2-1 TRBV5-1 NA 14 NA TGCGCCAGCAGCTTGACGGGCACCCACAATGAGCAGTTCTTC CASSLTGTHNEQFF
TRBJ2-2 TRBV11-1 TRBD1 16 many TGTGCCAGCAGCTTAGCAGGGACAGGGCGTACCGGGGAGCTGTTTTTT CASSLAGTGRTGELFF
TRBJ2-5 TRBV7-8 NA 14 NA TGTGCCAGCAGCGCCCAGGGGATAGTAGAGACCCAGTACTTC CASSAQGIVETQYF
TRBJ1-2 TRBV6-5 NA 17 few TGTGCCAGCAGTTATTTCGGTGTCAGAGGCCAAAACTATGGCTACACCTTC CASSYFGVRGQNYGYTF
TRBJ1-2 TRBV7-2 TRBD1 15 NA TGTGCCAGCAGCTTAGCCAGACAGGGGGCAAAGGGCTACACCTTC CASSLARQGAKGYTF
TRBJ1-2 TRBV12-3/TRBV12-4 TRBD1 12 NA TGTGCCAGCAGACACAGGGGAGAGGGCTACACCTTC CASRHRGEGYTF
TRBJ1-5 TRBV5-1 NA 15 many TGCGCCAGCAGCTTGGAGGGGTATAGCAATCAGCCCCAGCATTTT CASSLEGYSNQPQHF
TRBJ2-7 TRBV12-3/TRBV12-4 NA 13 many TGTGCCAGCAGTTTTTTAGGGTCGTACGAGCAGCACTTC CASSFLGSYEQHF
TRBJ2-7 TRBV7-3 NA 13 many TGTGCCAGCAGCTTAGGAGATGGCTACGAGCAGTACTTC CASSLGDGYEQYF
TRBJ1-1 TRBV15 NA 12 NA TGTGCCACCAGCAGAGGACAGGCTGAAGCTTTCTTT CATSRGQAEAFF
TRBJ1-1 TRBV19 NA 14 NA TGTGCCAGTAGTATCGGGGGTGGACTCACTGAAGCTTTCTTT CASSIGGGLTEAFF
TRBJ2-2 TRBV2 NA 15 many TGTGCCAGCAAGTTGGAACAGGCGGAGGCCGGGGAGCTGTTTTTT CASKLEQAEAGELFF
TRBJ2-5 TRBV20-1 NA 12 NA TGCAGTGCTAGAGACAACCAAGAGACCCAGTACTTC CSARDNQETQYF
TRBJ2-7 TRBV6-2/TRBV6-3 TRBD2 15 NA TGTGCCAGCAGTCCCCAGAGGCTAGCGGGAGTCGAGCAGTACTTC CASSPQRLAGVEQYF
TRBJ2-5 TRBV6-5 TRBD1 16 NA TGTGCCAGCAGTTACTCAAGGGACAGGGTTGGAGAGACCCAGTACTTC CASSYSRDRVGETQYF
TRBJ2-5 TRBV12-3/TRBV12-4 TRBD1 16 many TGTGCCAGCAGCTATACGGACAGGGGCGATCTTGAGACCCAGTACTTC CASSYTDRGDLETQYF
TRBJ2-7 TRBV4-2 NA 15 many TGTGCCAGCAGCCCAGGTCTGTCGGGAGACAACGAGCAGTACTTC CASSPGLSGDNEQYF